This TCR beta chain is drawn from a study of siplizumab effects on memory and regulatory T cells. Findings and limits, study-wide: No naive or memory phenotype could be assigned to roughly 75-95% of proliferating clones. On average, about 69% of mappable alloreactive CD4+ clones were Treg-derived under siplizumab, against 25% to 30% in controls.

Profiling relied on immunoSEQ multiplex PCR, and the TCRdb table lists in-frame clones only, not all of them. The sample yields 85,000 to 130,000 clones, 85% to 95% seen once. J was trimmed by 7 bases and V by 0 bases; bases with no gene match: 4. The germline V gene has CDR1 SGHRS and CDR2 YFSETQ. This CDR3 has 15 amino acids. As to this clone: The target antigen is unknown.

Sequences were obtained from Tregs sorted from blood. This sequence joins TRBV5-1 and TRBJ1-4; TRBD1 matches 9 bases. The receptor was isolated from a human donor in good health. CDR3 residues: CASSLAGTGSEKLFF. CDR3 sequence (DNA): TGCGCCAGCAGCTTGGCCGGGACAGGGAGTGAAAAACTGTTTTTT.